This TCR beta chain was profiled in a study of blood T cell repertoires in COVID-19. This CDR3 comprises 12 residues. Trimming stripped 0 bases from V and 2 bases from J, with 4 bases between. Per germline, CDR1 SQVTM and CDR2 ANQGSEA. The repertoire was sequenced with immunoSEQ multiplex PCR; TCRdb's copy has only in-frame clones and lacks some. The sample holds over 60,000 clones, 70% to 90% seen once. The chain uses TRBV29-1 and TRBJ1-2, with D hard to call. The sequencing input was peripheral blood. This sequence originates from a man aged 65 to 85 with active or convalescent COVID-19. The CDR3 protein is CSVEEGNYGYTF. The CDR3 nucleotides read TGCAGCGTTGAAGAGGGCAACTATGGCTACACCTTC.